This is a list of T cell receptor beta chains from one sample in a study of T cells in narcolepsy. Clones were sequenced by immunoSEQ multiplex PCR, and TCRdb holds only the in-frame ones, with some missing. This sample yields about 31,000 clones, of which around four fifths are seen a single time; roughly 1.2% belongs to the top ten. Sequencing used CD45RA- memory CD4+ T cells from PBMCs. The receptors stem from a human donor with narcolepsy. CDR3s include the opening cysteine and the closing phenylalanine or tryptophan. D genes are given only for firm matches. For some rows the clone size is stated as once, few or many, or as a class when expanded; others skip it.

abundance: -
j_gene: TRBJ1-5
v_gene: TRBV2
d_gene: -
CDR3nt: TGTGCCACCAGCATGGACAGCAATCAGCCCCAGCATTTT
CDR3aa: CATSMDSNQPQHF

abundance: -
j_gene: TRBJ2-7
v_gene: TRBV6-5
d_gene: -
CDR3nt: TGTGCCAGCAGTTCCCTACGGACAGTGAGCTCCTACGAGCAGTACTTC
CDR3aa: CASSSLRTVSSYEQYF

abundance: -
j_gene: TRBJ2-7
v_gene: TRBV4-1
d_gene: TRBD1
CDR3nt: TGCGCCAGCAGCCTTGGGACAGGTTTCTACGAGCAGTACTTC
CDR3aa: CASSLGTGFYEQYF

abundance: -
j_gene: TRBJ2-3
v_gene: TRBV27
d_gene: -
CDR3nt: TGTGCCAGCAGTTTGGTGGGGGGGGGCATCACAGATACGCAGTATTTT
CDR3aa: CASSLVGGGITDTQYF

abundance: -
j_gene: TRBJ2-2
v_gene: TRBV12-5
d_gene: -
CDR3nt: TGTGCTAGTGGTCCGCAGGAAACCGGGGAGCTGTTTTTT
CDR3aa: CASGPQETGELFF

abundance: -
j_gene: TRBJ2-1
v_gene: TRBV6-4
d_gene: -
CDR3nt: TGTGCCAGCAGTAGTGCTTCCTACAATGAGCAGTTCTTC
CDR3aa: CASSSASYNEQFF

abundance: -
j_gene: TRBJ1-5
v_gene: TRBV6-1
d_gene: TRBD1
CDR3nt: TGTGCCAGTATGACAGGGGGCAATCAGCCCCAGCATTTT
CDR3aa: CASMTGGNQPQHF

abundance: -
j_gene: TRBJ1-1
v_gene: TRBV14
d_gene: -
CDR3nt: TGTGCCAGCAGCCAAGATCTTATGGGCGTTGAAGCTTTCTTT
CDR3aa: CASSQDLMGVEAFF

abundance: -
j_gene: TRBJ2-2
v_gene: TRBV27
d_gene: TRBD1
CDR3nt: TGTGCCAGCAGTTTTGGACAGGGGAACACCGGGGAGCTGTTTTTT
CDR3aa: CASSFGQGNTGELFF

abundance: -
j_gene: TRBJ1-2
v_gene: TRBV2
d_gene: TRBD1
CDR3nt: TGTGCCAGCAGTCAAGACAGGGGGTGGTTAAGTGGCTACACCTTC
CDR3aa: CASSQDRGWLSGYTF

abundance: -
j_gene: TRBJ2-7
v_gene: TRBV6-5
d_gene: -
CDR3nt: TGTGCCAGCAGTACGGACGGCGAGAGGCACGAGCAGTACTTC
CDR3aa: CASSTDGERHEQYF

abundance: -
j_gene: TRBJ1-5
v_gene: TRBV19
d_gene: -
CDR3nt: TGTGCCAGTAGTGGACGGGTAAGCAATCAGCCCCAGCATTTT
CDR3aa: CASSGRVSNQPQHF

abundance: few
j_gene: TRBJ1-4
v_gene: TRBV6-5
d_gene: -
CDR3nt: TGTGCCAGCCGAACTCAGGGCCCGTATGAAAAACTGTTTTTT
CDR3aa: CASRTQGPYEKLFF

abundance: few
j_gene: TRBJ2-3
v_gene: TRBV7-3
d_gene: TRBD2
CDR3nt: TGTGCCAGCAGCAGGACTAGCGCCGGGGATACGCAGTATTTT
CDR3aa: CASSRTSAGDTQYF

abundance: few
j_gene: TRBJ2-7
v_gene: TRBV6-6
d_gene: -
CDR3nt: TGTGCCAGCAGTTACACCGAGGGAAGCTACGAGCAGTACTTC
CDR3aa: CASSYTEGSYEQYF

abundance: -
j_gene: TRBJ1-2
v_gene: TRBV14
d_gene: TRBD1
CDR3nt: TGTGCCAGCAGCCTCGACAGGGATTCCGGCTACACCTTC
CDR3aa: CASSLDRDSGYTF

abundance: -
j_gene: TRBJ2-1
v_gene: TRBV7-8
d_gene: TRBD2
CDR3nt: TGTGCCAGCAGCTCCTCGGGGCTAGCGGACGCCTACAATGAGCAGTTCTTC
CDR3aa: CASSSSGLADAYNEQFF

abundance: -
j_gene: TRBJ2-1
v_gene: TRBV9
d_gene: TRBD2
CDR3nt: TGTGCCAGCAGCGCCCAGACTAGCGGTTGGTATGAGCAGTTCTTC
CDR3aa: CASSAQTSGWYEQFF

abundance: -
j_gene: TRBJ2-7
v_gene: TRBV5-6
d_gene: TRBD1
CDR3nt: TGTGCCAGCAGCTTATCCCCGACAGGGGGCTACGAGCAGTACTTC
CDR3aa: CASSLSPTGGYEQYF

abundance: -
j_gene: TRBJ2-3
v_gene: TRBV28
d_gene: -
CDR3nt: TGTGCCAGCAGTTTTCCCCGCGCTGAGGACATTGATACGCAGTATTTT
CDR3aa: CASSFPRAEDIDTQYF

abundance: -
j_gene: TRBJ2-7
v_gene: TRBV10-3
d_gene: -
CDR3nt: TGTGCCATCAGTGAGCCATCGGCGGGTTCCTCCCTCGAGCAGTACTTC
CDR3aa: CAISEPSAGSSLEQYF

abundance: once
j_gene: TRBJ1-2
v_gene: TRBV4-2
d_gene: -
CDR3nt: TGTGCCAGCAGCCAAGGCACGGGGGGCGCGGGAGGCTACACCTTC
CDR3aa: CASSQGTGGAGGYTF